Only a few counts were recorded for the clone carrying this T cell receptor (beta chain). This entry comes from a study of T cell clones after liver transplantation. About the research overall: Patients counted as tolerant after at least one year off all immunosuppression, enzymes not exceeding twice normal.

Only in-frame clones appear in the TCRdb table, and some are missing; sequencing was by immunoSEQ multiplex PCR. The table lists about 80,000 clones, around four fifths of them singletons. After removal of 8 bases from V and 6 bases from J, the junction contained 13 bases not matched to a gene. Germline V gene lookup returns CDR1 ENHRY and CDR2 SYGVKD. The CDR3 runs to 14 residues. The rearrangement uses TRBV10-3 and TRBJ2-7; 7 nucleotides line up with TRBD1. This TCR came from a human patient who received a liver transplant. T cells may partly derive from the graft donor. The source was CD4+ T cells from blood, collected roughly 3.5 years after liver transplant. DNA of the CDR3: TGTGCCATCGGGAGACAGGGAGAAGGGGGCGAGCAGTACTTC. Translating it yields CAIGRQGEGGEQYF.